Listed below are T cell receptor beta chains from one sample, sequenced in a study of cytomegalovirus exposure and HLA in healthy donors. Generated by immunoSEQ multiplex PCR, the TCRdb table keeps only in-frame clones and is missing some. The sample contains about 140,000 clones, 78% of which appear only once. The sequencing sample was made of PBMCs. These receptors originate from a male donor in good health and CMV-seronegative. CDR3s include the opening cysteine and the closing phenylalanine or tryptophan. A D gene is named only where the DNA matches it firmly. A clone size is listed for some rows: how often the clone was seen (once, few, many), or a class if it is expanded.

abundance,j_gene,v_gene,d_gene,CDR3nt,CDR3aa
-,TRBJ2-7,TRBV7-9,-,TGTGCCAGCAGCTTATCCCAAGCTACCTACGAGCAGTACTTC,CASSLSQATYEQYF
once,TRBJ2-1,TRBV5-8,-,TGTGCCAGCAGCTTTCCCTTAGAGCAGTTCTTC,CASSFPLEQFF
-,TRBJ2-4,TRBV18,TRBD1,TGTGCCAGCTCACCCGACAGGGACATTCAGTACTTC,CASSPDRDIQYF
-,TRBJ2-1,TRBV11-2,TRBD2,TGTGCCAGCAGAAGCCCTAGCGGGGACTCCTACAATGAGCAGTTCTTC,CASRSPSGDSYNEQFF
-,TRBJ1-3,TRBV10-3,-,TGTGCCATCAGTGAGTCGGCCTCTGGAAACACCATATATTTT,CAISESASGNTIYF
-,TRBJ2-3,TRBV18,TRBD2,TGTGCCAGCTCACCAGAAGCGGGGATGGGTACGCAGTATTTT,CASSPEAGMGTQYF
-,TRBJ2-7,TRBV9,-,TGTGCCAGCAGCCCACGGAGGGCCTTCTACGAGCAGTACTTC,CASSPRRAFYEQYF
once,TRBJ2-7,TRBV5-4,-,TGTGCCAGCAGCTTGGCTACGGGGAGCTCCTACGAGCAGTACTTC,CASSLATGSSYEQYF
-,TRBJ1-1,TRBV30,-,TGTGCCTGGGACAACATGGCGAACACTGAAGCTTTCTTT,CAWDNMANTEAFF
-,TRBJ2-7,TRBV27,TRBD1,TGTGCCAGCAGCCCTTCGACAGGGGCCGACTACGAGCAGTACTTC,CASSPSTGADYEQYF
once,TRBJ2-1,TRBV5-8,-,TGTGCCAGCAGCTTGGTGGCTAGCTCACTCAATGAGCAGTTCTTC,CASSLVASSLNEQFF
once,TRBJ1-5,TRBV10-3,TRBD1,TGTGCCACCCTGGACAGGGGTAGCAATCAGCCCCAGCATTTT,CATLDRGSNQPQHF
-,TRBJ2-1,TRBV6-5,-,TGTGCCAGCACGGGGAACAGGGACGGTGAGCAGTTCTTC,CASTGNRDGEQFF
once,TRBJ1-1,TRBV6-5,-,TGTGCCAGCAGTTCTCGGGGAGTGTCGTGCGGCGCTTTCTTT,CASSSRGVSCGAFF
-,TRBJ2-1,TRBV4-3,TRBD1,TGCGCCAGCAGCCAAGTTCCGGCGGGACAGGCTGGGTACAATGAGCAGTTCTTC,CASSQVPAGQAGYNEQFF
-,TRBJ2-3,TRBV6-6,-,TGTGCCAGCAGTTACGGGGGGGCCGAACACACAGATACGCAGTATTTT,CASSYGGAEHTDTQYF
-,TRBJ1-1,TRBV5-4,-,TGTGCCAGCAGCCCCCAGGGAATGAACACTGAAGCTTTCTTT,CASSPQGMNTEAFF
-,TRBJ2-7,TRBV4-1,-,TGCGCCAGCAGCCAAGAATTCCCTGTTGACAGCCCCTACGAGCAGTACTTC,CASSQEFPVDSPYEQYF